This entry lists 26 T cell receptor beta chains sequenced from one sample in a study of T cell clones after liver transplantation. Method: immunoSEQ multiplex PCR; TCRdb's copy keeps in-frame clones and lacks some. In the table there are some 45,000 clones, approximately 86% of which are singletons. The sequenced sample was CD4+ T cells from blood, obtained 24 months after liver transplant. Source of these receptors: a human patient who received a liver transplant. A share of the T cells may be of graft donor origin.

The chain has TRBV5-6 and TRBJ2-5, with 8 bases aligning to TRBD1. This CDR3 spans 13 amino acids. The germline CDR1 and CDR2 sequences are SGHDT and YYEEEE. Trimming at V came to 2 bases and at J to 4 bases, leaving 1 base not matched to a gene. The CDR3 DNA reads TGTGCCAGCAGCTTCGGACAGGGAGAGACCCAGTACTTC. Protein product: CASSFGQGETQYF.

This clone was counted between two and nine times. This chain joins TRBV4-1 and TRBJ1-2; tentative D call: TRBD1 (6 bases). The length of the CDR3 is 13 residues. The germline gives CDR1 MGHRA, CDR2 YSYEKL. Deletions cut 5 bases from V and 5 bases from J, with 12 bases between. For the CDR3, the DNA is TGCGCCAGCAGCACGGGGGCGCGATATGGCTACACCTTC. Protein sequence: CASSTGARYGYTF.

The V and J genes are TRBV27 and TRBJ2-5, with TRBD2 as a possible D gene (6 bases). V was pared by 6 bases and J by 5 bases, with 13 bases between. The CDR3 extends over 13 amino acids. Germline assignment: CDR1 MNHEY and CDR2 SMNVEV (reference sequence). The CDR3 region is CASRTGREETQYF. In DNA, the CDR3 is TGTGCCAGCAGAACCGGACGGGAGGAGACCCAGTACTTC.

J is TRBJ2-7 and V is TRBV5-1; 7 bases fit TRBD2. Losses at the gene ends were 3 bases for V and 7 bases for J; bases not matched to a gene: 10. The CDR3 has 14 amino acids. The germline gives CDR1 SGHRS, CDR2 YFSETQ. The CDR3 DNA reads TGCGCCAGCAGCTCCGGGGAGGGTTTCCGGGAGCAGTACTTC. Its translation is CASSSGEGFREQYF.

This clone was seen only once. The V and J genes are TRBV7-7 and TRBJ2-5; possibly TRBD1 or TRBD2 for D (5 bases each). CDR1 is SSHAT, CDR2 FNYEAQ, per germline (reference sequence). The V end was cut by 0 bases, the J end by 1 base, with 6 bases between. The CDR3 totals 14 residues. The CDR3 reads CASSLAGAQETQYF. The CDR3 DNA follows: TGTGCCAGCAGCTTAGCCGGGGCCCAAGAGACCCAGTACTTC.

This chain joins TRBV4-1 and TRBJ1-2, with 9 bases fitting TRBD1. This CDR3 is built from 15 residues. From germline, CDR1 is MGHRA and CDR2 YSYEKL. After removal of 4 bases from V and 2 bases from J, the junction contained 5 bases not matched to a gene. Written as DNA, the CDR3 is TGCGCCAGCAGCCGGGGGACAGGGAGAAACTATGGCTACACCTTC. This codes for CASSRGTGRNYGYTF.

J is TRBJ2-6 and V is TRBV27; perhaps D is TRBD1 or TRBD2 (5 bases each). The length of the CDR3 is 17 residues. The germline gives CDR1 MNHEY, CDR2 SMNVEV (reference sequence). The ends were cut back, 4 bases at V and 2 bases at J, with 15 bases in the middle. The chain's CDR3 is CASSSGRSHAGANVLTF. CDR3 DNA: TGTGCCAGCAGTTCGGGACGCTCCCACGCTGGGGCCAACGTCCTGACTTTC. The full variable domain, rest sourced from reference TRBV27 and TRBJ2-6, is EAQVTQNPRYLITVTGKKLTVTCSQNMNHEYMSWYRQDPGLGLRQIYYSMNVEVTDKGDVPEGYKVSRKEKRNFPLILESPSPNQTSLYFCASSSGRSHAGANVLTFGAGSRLTVL.

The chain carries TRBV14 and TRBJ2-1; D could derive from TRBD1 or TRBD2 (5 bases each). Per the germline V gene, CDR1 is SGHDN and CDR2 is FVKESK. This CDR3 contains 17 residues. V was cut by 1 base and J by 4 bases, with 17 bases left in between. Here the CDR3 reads CASSQGEGRRLYNEQFF. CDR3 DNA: TGTGCCAGCAGCCAAGGTGAGGGACGAAGGTTATACAATGAGCAGTTCTTC. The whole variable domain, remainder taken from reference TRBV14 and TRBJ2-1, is EAGVTQFPSHSVIEKGQTVTLRCDPISGHDNLYWYRRVMGKEIKFLLHFVKESKQDESGMPNNRFLAERTGGTYSTLKVQPAELEDSGVYFCASSQGEGRRLYNEQFFGPGTRLTVL.

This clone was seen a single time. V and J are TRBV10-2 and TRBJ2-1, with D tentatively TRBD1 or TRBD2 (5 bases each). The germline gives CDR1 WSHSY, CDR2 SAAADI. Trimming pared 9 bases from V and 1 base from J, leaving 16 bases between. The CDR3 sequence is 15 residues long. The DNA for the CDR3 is TGCGCCAGTATGACTCCCGGGGCATCCTACAATGAGCAGTTCTTC. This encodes CASMTPGASYNEQFF.

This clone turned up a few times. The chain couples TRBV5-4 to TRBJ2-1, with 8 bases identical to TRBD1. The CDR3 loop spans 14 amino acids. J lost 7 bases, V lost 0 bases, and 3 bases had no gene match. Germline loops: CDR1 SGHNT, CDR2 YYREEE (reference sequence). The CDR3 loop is CASSLEGTGNEQFF. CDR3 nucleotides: TGTGCCAGCAGCTTGGAGGGGACAGGTAATGAGCAGTTCTTC.

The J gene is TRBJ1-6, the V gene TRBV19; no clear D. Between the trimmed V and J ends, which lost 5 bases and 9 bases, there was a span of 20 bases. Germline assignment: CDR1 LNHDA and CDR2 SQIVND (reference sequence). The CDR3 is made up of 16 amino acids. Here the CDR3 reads CASSLAPSSLASPLHF. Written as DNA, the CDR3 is TGTGCCAGTAGTCTCGCTCCCTCGTCCTTGGCTTCACCCCTCCACTTT.

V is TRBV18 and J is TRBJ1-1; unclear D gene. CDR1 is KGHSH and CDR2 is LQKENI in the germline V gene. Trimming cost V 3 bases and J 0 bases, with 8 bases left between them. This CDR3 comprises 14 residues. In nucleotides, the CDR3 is TGTGCCAGCTCACCGGAAAACATGAACACTGAAGCTTTCTTT. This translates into CASSPENMNTEAFF.

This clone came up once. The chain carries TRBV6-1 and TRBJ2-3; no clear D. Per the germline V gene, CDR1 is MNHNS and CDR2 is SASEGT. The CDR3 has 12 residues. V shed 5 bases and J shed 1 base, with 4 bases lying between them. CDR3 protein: CASSFGTDTQYF. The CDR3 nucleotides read TGTGCCAGCAGTTTCGGCACAGATACGCAGTATTTT.

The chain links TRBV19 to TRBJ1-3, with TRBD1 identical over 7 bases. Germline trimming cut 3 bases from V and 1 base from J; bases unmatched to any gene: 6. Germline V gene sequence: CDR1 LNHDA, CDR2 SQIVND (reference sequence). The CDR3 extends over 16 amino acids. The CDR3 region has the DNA TGTGCCAGTAGTATGGATGCCAGGGGGTCTGGAAACACCATATATTTT. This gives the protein CASSMDARGSGNTIYF.

CDR3: CASSLQGSYGYTF. CDR3 DNA sequence: TGTGCCAGCAGTCTACAGGGTTCATATGGCTACACCTTC. The rearrangement uses TRBV7-2 and TRBJ1-2, with D maybe TRBD1 (6 bases). Deletions cut 6 bases from V and 5 bases from J, with 13 bases between. In germline, CDR1 is SGHTA, CDR2 FQGNSA. The CDR3 covers 13 residues. Full variable domain (remainder filled in from reference TRBV7-2 and TRBJ1-2): GAGVSQSPSNKVTEKGKDVELRCDPISGHTALYWYRQSLGQGLEFLIYFQGNSAPDKSGLPSDRFSAERTGGSVSTLTIQRTQQEDSAVYLCASSLQGSYGYTFGSGTRLTVV.

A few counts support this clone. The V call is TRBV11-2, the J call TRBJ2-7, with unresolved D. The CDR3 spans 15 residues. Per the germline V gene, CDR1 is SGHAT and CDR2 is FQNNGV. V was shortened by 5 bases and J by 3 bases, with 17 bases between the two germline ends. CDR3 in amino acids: CASSPNFGVGYEQYF. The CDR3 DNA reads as TGTGCCAGCAGCCCCAACTTTGGGGTAGGCTACGAGCAGTACTTC.

The CDR3 is CASSLGYSGNTIYF. The CDR3 DNA is TGCGCCAGCAGCTTGGGTTACTCTGGAAACACCATATATTTT. The chain combines TRBV5-1 with TRBJ1-3; no definite D call. The germline V and J ends were trimmed by 0 bases and 0 bases, with 4 bases remaining between them. This CDR3 is 14 amino acids long. The germline V gene has CDR1 SGHRS and CDR2 YFSETQ. The variable domain in full, with the rest retrieved from reference TRBV5-1 and TRBJ1-3, is KAGVTQTPRYLIKTRGQQVTLSCSPISGHRSVSWYQQTPGQGLQFLFEYFSETQRNKGNFPGRFSGRQFSNSRSEMNVSTLELGDSALYLCASSLGYSGNTIYFGEGSWLTVV.

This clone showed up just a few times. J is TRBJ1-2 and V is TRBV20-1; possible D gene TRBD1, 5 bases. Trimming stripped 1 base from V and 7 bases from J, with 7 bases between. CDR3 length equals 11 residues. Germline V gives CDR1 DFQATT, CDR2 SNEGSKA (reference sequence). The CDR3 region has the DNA TGCAGTGCTAGAGGAGGGGCTGGCTACACCTTC. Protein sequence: CSARGGAGYTF.

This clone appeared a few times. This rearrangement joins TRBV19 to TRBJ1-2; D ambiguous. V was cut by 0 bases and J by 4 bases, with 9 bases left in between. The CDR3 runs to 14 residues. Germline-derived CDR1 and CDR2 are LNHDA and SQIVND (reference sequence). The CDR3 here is CASSIEGLAYGYTF. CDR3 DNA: TGTGCCAGTAGTATAGAGGGCCTTGCCTATGGCTACACCTTC.

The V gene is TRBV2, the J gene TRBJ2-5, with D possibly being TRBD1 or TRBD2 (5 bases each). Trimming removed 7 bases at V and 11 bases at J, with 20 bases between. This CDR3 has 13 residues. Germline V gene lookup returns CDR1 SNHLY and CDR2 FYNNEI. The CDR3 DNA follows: TGTGCCAGCATGCGGGCAGGGAATTGGGAGCAGTACTTC. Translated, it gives CASMRAGNWEQYF.

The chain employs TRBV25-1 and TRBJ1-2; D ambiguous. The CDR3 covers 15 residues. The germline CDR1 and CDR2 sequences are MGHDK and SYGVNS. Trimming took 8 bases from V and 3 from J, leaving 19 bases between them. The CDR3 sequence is CASWEDSSGDYGYTF. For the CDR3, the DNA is TGTGCCAGCTGGGAGGACTCATCTGGAGACTATGGCTACACCTTC.

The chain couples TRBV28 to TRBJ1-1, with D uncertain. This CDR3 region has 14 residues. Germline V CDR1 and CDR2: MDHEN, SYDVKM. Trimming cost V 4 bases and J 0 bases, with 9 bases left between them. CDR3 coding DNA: TGTGCCAGCAGTTCCTACGACCTGAACACTGAAGCTTTCTTT. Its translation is CASSSYDLNTEAFF. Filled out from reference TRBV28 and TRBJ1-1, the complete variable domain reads DVKVTQSSRYLVKRTGEKVFLECVQDMDHENMFWYRQDPGLGLRLIYFSYDVKMKEKGDIPEGYSVSREKKERFSLILESASTNQTSMYLCASSSYDLNTEAFFGQGTRLTVV.

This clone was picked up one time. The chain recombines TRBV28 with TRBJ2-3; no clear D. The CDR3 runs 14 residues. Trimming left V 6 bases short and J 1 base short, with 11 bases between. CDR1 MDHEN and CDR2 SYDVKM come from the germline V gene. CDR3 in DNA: TGTGCCAGCAGCTCCCTCGATGGCACAGATACGCAGTATTTT. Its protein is CASSSLDGTDTQYF.

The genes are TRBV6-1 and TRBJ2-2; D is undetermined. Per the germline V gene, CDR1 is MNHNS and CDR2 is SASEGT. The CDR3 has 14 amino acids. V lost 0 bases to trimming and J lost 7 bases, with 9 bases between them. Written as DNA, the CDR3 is TGTGCCAGCAGTGAAGCTTGGGCTAACGGGGAGCTGTTTTTT. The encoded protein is CASSEAWANGELFF.

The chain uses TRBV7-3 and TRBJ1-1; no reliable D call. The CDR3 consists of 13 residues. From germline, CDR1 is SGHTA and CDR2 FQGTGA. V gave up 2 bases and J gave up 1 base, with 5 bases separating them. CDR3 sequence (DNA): TGTGCCAGCAGCTTATTGACGAACACTGAAGCTTTCTTT. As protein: CASSLLTNTEAFF.

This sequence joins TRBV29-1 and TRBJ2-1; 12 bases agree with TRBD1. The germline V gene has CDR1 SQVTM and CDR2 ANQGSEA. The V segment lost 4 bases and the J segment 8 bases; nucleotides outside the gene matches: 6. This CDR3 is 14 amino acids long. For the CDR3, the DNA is TGCAGCGTTGTCTCCGGGACAGGGGGCGATGAGCAGTTCTTC. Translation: CSVVSGTGGDEQFF.